This TCR beta chain was sequenced in a study of spatial heterogeneity in lung cancer. Study background: Fewer alpha-chain than beta-chain sequences were consistently detected. Mean representation of each unique TCR and UMI combination in the raw reads exceeded 9.5 occurrences.

The study tagged each TCR cDNA molecule with a unique molecular identifier. One entry per CDR3 protein, called by TCRdb with MiXCR from the 5' RACE reads. The sample records 40,000 to 50,000 distinct CDR3 sequences, 6% to 9.5% being singletons. CDR3 length equals 15 residues. V gave up 2 bases and J gave up 2 bases; unmatched junction bases: 4. Germline V gene sequence: CDR1 SGHKS, CDR2 YYEKEE (reference sequence). The time point denotes: sample taken at primary tumor resection. In each case, whole RNA from tumor, nontumor lung or frozen PBMC was sequenced unsorted. Donors were over 70 untreated early-stage non-small cell lung cancer patients.

V gene TRBV5-5 combines with J gene TRBJ1-1; 9 bases fit TRBD1. Specimen: PBMCs, collected at surgery. The TCR comes from a female donor with early-stage non-small cell lung cancer. CDR3 bases: TGTGCCAGCAGCTTAAGACAGGGGGGAAACACTGAAGCTTTCTTT. Encoded protein: CASSLRQGGNTEAFF.